This TCR beta chain comes out of a study of blood T cell repertoires in COVID-19. Germline V gene lookup returns CDR1 LNHDA and CDR2 SQIVND (reference sequence). Trimming cost V 7 bases and J 5 bases, with 5 bases left between them. There are 11 residues in the CDR3. This clone was detected only a few times. In the authors' methods: Amplification of reference gene primers was used by the study to estimate nucleated cell counts. TCRdb keeps only in-frame clones here, not all; method: immunoSEQ multiplex PCR. V and J calls and clone size are copied from that table; D and trimming were computed from the DNA. The table records about 150,000 clones, just under 85% of them present only once.

V and J are TRBV19 and TRBJ2-2; D remains ambiguous. The material sequenced was peripheral blood. The sequence derives from a woman aged 40 to 50 with active or convalescent COVID-19. CDR3 residues: CASTTTGELFF. The CDR3 nucleotides are TGTGCCAGTACCACAACCGGGGAGCTGTTTTTT.